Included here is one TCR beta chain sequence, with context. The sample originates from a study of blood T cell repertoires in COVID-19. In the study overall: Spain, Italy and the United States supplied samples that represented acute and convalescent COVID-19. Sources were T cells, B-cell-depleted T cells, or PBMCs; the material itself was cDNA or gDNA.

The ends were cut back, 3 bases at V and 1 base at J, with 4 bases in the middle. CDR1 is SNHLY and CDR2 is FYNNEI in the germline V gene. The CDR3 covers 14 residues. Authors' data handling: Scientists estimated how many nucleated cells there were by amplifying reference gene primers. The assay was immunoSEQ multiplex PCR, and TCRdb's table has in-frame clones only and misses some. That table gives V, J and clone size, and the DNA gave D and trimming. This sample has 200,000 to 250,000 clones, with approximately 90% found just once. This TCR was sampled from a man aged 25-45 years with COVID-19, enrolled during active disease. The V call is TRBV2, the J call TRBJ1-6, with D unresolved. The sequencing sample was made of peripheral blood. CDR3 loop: CASSDPSYNSPLHF. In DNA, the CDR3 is TGTGCCAGCAGTGACCCATCCTATAATTCACCCCTCCACTTT.